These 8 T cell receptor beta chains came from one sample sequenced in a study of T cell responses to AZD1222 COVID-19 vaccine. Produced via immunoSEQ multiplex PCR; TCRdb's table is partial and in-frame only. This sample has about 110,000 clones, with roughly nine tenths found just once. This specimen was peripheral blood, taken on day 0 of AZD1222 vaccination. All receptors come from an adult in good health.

The CDR3 bases are TGTGCCAGCAGTTTCGGACAGGGCCCCGATCAGCCCCAGCATTTT. This gives the protein CASSFGQGPDQPQHF. The chain employs TRBV27 and TRBJ1-5; 8 bases align to TRBD1. CDR3 size: 15 residues. CDR1 and CDR2 from the germline V gene are MNHEY and SMNVEV (reference sequence). After removal of 3 bases from V and 5 bases from J, the junction contained 6 bases not matched to a gene.

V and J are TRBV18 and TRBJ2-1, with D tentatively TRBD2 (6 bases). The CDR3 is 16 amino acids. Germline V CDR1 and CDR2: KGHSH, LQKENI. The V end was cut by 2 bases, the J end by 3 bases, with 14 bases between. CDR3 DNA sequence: TGTGCCAGCTCACCAGGTACCGGGACTTACTACAATGAGCAGTTCTTC. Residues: CASSPGTGTYYNEQFF.

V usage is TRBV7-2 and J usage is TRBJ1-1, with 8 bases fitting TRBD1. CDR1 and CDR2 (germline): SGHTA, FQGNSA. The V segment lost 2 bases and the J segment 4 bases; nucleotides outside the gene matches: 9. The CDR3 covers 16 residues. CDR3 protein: CASSLRRTGWVTEAFF. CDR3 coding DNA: TGTGCCAGCAGCTTACGACGGACAGGGTGGGTCACTGAAGCTTTCTTT.

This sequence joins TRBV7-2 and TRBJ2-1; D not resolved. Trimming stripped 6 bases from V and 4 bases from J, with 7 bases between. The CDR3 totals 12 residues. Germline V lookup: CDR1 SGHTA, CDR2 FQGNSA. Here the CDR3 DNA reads TGTGCCAGCAGAGGGCTTTACAATGAGCAGTTCTTC. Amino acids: CASRGLYNEQFF.

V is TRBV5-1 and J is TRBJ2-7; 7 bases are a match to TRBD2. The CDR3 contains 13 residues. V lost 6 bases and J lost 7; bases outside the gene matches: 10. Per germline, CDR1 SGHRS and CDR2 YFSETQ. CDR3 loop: CASIDPQGGEQYF. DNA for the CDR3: TGCGCCAGCATCGACCCCCAGGGAGGGGAGCAGTACTTC.

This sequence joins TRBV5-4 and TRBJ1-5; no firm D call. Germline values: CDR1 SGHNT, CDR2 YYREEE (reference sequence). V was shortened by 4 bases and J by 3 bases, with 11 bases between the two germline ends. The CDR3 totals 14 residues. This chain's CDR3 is CASSEYGYNQPQHF. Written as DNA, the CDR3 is TGTGCCAGCAGCGAATACGGGTACAATCAGCCCCAGCATTTT.

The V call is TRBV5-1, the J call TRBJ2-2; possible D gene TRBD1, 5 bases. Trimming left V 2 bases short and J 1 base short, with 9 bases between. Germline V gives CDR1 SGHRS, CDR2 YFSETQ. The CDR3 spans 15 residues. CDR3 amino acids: CASSFTGQNTGELFF. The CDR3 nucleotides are TGCGCCAGCAGCTTTACTGGACAGAACACCGGGGAGCTGTTTTTT.

CDR3 amino acids: CASRTGGANEQFF. Written as DNA, the CDR3 is TGTGCCAGCAGAACAGGGGGCGCGAATGAGCAGTTCTTC. The chain has TRBV6-5 and TRBJ2-1; TRBD1 agrees at 9 bases. The CDR3 totals 13 residues. Per the germline V gene, CDR1 is MNHEY and CDR2 is SVGAGI. V shed 6 bases, J shed 7 bases, and the junction held 4 bases outside the gene matches.